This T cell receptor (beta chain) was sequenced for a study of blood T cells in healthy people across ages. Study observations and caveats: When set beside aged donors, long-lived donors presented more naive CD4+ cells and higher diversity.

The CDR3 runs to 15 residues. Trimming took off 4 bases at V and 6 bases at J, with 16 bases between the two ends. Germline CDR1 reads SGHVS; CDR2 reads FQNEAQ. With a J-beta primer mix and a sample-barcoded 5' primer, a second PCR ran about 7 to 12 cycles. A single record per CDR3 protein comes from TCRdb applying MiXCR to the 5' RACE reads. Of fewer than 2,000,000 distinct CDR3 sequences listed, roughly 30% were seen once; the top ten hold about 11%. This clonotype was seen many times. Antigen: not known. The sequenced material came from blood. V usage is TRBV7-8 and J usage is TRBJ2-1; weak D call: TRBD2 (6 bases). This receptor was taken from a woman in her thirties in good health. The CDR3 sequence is CASSWRDSLGNEQFF. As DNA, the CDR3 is TGTGCCAGCAGCTGGCGGGACTCCCTGGGCAATGAGCAGTTCTTC. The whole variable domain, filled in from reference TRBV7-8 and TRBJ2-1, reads GAGVSQSPRYKVAKRGQDVALRCDPISGHVSLFWYQQALGQGPEFLTYFQNEAQLDKSGLPSDRFFAERPEGSVSTLKIQRTQQEDSAVYLCASSWRDSLGNEQFFGPGTRLTVL.